This entry concerns a single T cell receptor (beta chain). The antigen remains unidentified. An assay was performed, and its level was deep. The data were produced by immunoSEQ multiplex PCR, yet TCRdb's version contains in-frame clones alone and is incomplete. The sample lists around 1.4 million clones, approximately 98.5% occurring once. V gave up 0 bases and J gave up 5 bases, with 8 bases separating them. The CDR3 has 14 residues. CDR1 SGHNT and CDR2 YENEEA come from the germline V gene. The source of the sample is a study of shared clonotypes between healthy human individuals. The wider study: The cohort comprised a couple of women and a few men. Their ages spanned 18 to 49 years.

Whole-study results and caveats: Among the subsets, naive ones generally showed larger estimated richness than memory ones. The study found lower generation probabilities in non-shared clonotypes than in those shared by all four donors.

Input material: naive CD4+ T cells sorted from blood. Subset here: CD45RA+ positively selected. The rearrangement joins TRBV11-3 to TRBJ2-1; D is ambiguous. The TCR originated in a man aged 25 to 40 in good health. CDR3 in DNA: TGTGCCAGCAGCTTAGATTCTGGTAACAATGAGCAGTTCTTC. Amino acids: CASSLDSGNNEQFF.